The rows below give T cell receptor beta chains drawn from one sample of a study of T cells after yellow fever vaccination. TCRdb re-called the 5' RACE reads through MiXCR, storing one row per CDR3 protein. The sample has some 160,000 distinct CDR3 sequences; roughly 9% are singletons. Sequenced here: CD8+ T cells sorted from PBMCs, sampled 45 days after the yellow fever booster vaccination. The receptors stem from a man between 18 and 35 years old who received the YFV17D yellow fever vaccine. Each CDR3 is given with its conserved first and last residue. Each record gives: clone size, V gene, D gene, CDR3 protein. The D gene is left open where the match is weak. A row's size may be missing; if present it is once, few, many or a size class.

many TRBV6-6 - CASSSHRDLRRDYGYTF
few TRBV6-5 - CASSYNRALPGRGYTF
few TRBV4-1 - CASSQVGTYRSGANVLTF
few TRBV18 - CASSQTGRPYEQYF
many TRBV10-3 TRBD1 CAISPGQGNTGELFF
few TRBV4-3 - CASSQDPPGRGSQPQHF
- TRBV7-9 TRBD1 CASSSTELTGATDTQYF
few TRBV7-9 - CASSLTRPGDGYTF
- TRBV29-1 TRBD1 CSVPGTEGGYTF
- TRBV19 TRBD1 CASSLGTARTEAFF
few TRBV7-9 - CASTSGNQPQHF
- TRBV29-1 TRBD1 CSVETGANYGYTF
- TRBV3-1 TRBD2 CASSHLFGGKETQYF
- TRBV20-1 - CSARDVRGRDYEQYF
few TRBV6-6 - CASSPGPDNVYNEQFF
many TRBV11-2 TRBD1 CASSLEPGTGFGVNEQFF
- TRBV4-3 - CASSQDHGFYYEQYF
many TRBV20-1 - CSARGPFGEKLFF
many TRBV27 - CASSLGQYNEQFF
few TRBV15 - CATSRGFGRPTGELFF
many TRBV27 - CATGVGTDQYF
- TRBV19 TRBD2 CASSAHRLAGGTVAAKNIQYF
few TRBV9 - CASSPEQGAGFNYGYTF
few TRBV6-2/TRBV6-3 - CASRTPYSNQPQHF
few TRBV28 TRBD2 CASSFLAGVANEQFF
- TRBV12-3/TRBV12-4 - CASNLYELNTEAFF
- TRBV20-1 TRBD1 CSARTGDPRGYTF
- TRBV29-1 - CSVGAGAITMNTEAFF
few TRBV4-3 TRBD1 CASSQGQGYNEQFF
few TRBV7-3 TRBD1 CASSPPPGTGGNYGYTF
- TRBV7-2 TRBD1 CASSTGQGSQPQHF
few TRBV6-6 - CASSYSTTGSGANVLTF
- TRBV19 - CARGSKRIKPDEQFF
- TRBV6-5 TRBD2 CASKRSGGAGETQYF
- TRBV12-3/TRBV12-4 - CASSVLGGRREQYF
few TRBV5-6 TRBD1 CASSPGQHNEQFF
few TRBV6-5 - CASSYSGMNTEAFF
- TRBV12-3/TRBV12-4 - CASLFTGGLGLVTTDTQYF
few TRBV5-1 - CASSLSIGANTEAFF
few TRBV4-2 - CASSQESTSTDTQYF
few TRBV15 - CATSERRENQPQHF
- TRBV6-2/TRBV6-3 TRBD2 CASSYHRTSGGYEQFF
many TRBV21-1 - CASSKFHCLQETQYF
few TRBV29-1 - CSVESSSSYEQYF
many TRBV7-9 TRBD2 CASSSLAGGPGEQFF
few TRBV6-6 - CASGPSKRFSEAFF
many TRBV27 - CASSFGRNYEQYF
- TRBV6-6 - CASRRDGAVETQYF
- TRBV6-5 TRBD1 CASSYRDRASGYTF
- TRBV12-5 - CASGEGVSVFADTQYF
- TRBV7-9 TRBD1 CASSRQGRDYEQYF
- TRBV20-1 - CSASLMADTQYF